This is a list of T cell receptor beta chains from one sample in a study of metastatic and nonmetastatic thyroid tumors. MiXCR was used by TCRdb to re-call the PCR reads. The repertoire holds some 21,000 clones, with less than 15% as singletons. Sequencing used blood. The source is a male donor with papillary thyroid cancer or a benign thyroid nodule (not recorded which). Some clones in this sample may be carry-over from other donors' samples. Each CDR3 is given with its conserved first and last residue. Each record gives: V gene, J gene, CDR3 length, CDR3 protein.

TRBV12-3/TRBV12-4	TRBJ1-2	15	CASSTRQVSNYGYTF
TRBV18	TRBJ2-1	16	CASSPLSLAGGNEQFF
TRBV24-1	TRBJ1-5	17	CATSTGGTGVSNQPQHF
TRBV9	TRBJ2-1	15	CASSAGDSSYNEQFF
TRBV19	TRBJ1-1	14	CASSNQGVNTEAFF
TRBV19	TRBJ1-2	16	CASTRPGTNRHYGYTF
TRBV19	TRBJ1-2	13	CASSGEAGYGYTF
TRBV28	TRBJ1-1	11	CASSPRGMAFF
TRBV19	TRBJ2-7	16	CASSIGYGTSDYEQYF
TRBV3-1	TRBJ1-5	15	CASSRGTGGFQPQHF
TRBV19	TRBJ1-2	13	CASSVQGNYGYTF
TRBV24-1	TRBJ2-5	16	CATSVVRGGDQETQYF
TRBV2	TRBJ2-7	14	CASSEVPRVLAQYF
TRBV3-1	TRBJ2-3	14	CASSHTSGADTQYF
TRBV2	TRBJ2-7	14	CASRGLAVGYEQYF
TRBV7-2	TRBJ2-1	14	CASTLAGGRDEQFF
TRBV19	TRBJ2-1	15	CASSSRDRGYNEQFF
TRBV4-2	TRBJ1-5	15	CASSQDRLGNQPQHF
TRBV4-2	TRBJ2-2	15	CASSQGDSNTGELFF
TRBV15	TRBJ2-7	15	CATSRESSGNPEQYF
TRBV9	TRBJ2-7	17	CASSESTGGRGAYEQYF
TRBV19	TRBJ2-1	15	CASRVQGADSNEQFF
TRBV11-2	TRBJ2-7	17	CASSWAGNPRARYEQYF
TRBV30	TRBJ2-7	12	CAWTRQNHEQYF
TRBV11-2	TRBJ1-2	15	CASSLGGGSYYGYTF
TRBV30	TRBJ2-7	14	CAWTGQDPLYEQYF
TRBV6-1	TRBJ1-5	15	CACSEIGVYPEAQHF
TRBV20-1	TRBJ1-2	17	CSASDRDRGNSNYGYTF
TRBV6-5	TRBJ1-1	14	CASSYGGMNTEAFF
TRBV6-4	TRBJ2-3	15	CASSLKGLAADTQYF
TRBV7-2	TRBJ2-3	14	CASSRGFGTDTQYF
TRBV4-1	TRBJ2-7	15	CASSHPGQATYEQYF
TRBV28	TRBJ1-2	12	CASKAVNYGCTF
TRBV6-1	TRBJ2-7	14	CASSLSPQGYEQYF
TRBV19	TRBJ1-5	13	CASRRTGNQPQHF
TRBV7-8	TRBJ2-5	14	CASSFLAGGQTQYF
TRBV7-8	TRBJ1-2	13	CASSPDRGGGYTF
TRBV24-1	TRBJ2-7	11	CATSDGYEQYF
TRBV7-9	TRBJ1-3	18	CASSSPPGSPGIGNTIYF
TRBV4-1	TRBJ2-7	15	CASSQASAGADEQYF
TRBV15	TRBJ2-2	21	CATSRVPGEPGLARRTGELFF
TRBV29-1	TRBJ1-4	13	CSGRRQGNEKLFF
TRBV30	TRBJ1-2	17	CAWSVKGLLGANYGYTF
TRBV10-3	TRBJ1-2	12	CAIGREGGSYTF
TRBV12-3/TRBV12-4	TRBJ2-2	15	CASGQGGVKAGELFF
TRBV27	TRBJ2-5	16	CASRRYTEGLQETQYF
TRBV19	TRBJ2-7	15	CASRTRDGVSYEQYF
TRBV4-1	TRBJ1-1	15	CASSQYESMNTEAFF
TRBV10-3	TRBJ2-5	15	CAISEGTAPQETQYF
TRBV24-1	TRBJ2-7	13	CATSQGSLYEQYF